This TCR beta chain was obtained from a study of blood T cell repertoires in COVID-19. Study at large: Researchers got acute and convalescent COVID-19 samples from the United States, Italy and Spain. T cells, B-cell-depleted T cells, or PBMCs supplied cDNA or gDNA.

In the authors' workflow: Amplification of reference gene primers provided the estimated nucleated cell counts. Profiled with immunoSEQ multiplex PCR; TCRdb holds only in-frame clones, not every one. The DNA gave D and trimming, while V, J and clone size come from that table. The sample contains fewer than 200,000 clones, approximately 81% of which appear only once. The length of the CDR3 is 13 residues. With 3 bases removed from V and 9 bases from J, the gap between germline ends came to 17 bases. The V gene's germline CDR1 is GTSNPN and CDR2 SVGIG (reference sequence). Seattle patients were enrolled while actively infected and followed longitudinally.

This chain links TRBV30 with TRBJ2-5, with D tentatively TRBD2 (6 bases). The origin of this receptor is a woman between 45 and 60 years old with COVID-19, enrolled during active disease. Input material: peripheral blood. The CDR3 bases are TGTGCCTGGAGCACTGATGGAGGGGTGGCCCAGTACTTC. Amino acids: CAWSTDGGVAQYF. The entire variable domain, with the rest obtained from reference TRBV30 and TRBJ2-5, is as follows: SQTIHQWPATLVQPVGSPLSLECTVEGTSNPNLYWYRQAAGRGLQLLFYSVGIGQISSEVPQNLSASRPQDRQFILSSKKLLLSDSGFYLCAWSTDGGVAQYFGPGTRLLVL.